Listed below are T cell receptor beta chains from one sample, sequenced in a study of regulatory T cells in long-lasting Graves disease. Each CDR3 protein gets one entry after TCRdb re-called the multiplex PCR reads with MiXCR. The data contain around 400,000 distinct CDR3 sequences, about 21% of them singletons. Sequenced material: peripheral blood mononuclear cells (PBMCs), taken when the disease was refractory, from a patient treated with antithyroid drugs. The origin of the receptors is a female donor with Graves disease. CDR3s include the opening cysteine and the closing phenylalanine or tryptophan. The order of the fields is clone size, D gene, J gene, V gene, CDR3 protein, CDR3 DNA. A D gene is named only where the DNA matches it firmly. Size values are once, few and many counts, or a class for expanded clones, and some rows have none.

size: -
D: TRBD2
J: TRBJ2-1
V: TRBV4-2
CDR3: CASSQGPSGGVNEQFF
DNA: TGTGCCAGCAGCCAAGGACCTAGCGGAGGCGTGAATGAGCAGTTCTTC

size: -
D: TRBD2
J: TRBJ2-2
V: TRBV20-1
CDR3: CSARTGTRRTGELFF
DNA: TGCAGTGCTAGGACCGGGACTAGGCGAACCGGGGAGCTGTTTTTT

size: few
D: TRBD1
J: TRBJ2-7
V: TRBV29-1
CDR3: CSVGQGNEQYF
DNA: TGCAGCGTTGGACAGGGGAACGAGCAGTACTTC

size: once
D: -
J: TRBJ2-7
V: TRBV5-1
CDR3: CASSLDGGTATYEQYF
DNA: TGCGCCAGCAGCTTGGATGGGGGAACTGCGACCTACGAGCAGTACTTC

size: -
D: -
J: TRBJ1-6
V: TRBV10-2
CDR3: CASSESDNSPLHF
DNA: TGCGCCAGCAGTGAGTCGGATAATTCACCCCTCCACTTT

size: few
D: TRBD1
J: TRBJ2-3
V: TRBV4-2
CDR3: CASSPLGQGSSTDTQYF
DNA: TGTGCCAGCAGCCCTCTCGGACAGGGTAGTAGCACAGATACGCAGTATTTT

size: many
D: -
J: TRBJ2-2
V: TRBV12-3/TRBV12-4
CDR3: CASSSSKGRPGELFF
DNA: TGTGCCAGCAGCTCGTCGAAGGGGCGCCCCGGGGAGCTGTTTTTT

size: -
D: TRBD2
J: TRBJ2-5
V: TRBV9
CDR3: CASSVDGRGQETQYF
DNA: TGTGCCAGCAGCGTAGACGGGAGGGGCCAAGAGACCCAGTACTTC

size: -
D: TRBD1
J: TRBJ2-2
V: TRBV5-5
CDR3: CASSHSGQPTGELFF
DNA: TGTGCCAGCAGCCACTCGGGACAGCCCACCGGGGAGCTGTTTTTT

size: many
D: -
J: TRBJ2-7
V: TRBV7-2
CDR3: CASSLNGAYEQYF
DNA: TGTGCCAGCAGCTTAAACGGAGCCTACGAGCAGTACTTC

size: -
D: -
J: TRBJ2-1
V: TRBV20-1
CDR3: CSASLAGRGEQFF
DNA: TGCAGTGCTAGCCTAGCAGGACGGGGTGAGCAGTTCTTC

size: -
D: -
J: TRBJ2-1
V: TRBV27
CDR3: CASSTENEQFF
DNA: TGTGCCAGCAGTACAGAAAATGAGCAGTTCTTC

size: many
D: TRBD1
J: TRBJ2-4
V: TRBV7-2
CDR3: CASSLAGTGANIQYF
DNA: TGTGCCAGCAGCTTAGCGGGGACAGGGGCCAACATTCAGTACTTC

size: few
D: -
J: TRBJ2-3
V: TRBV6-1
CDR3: CASSALAGTDTQYF
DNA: TGTGCCAGCAGTGCCCTGGCGGGGACAGATACGCAGTATTTT

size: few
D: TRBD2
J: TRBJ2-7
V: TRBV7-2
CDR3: CASSLAGPGTRVSYEQYF
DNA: TGTGCCAGCAGCTTAGCGGGACCCGGGACTAGAGTCTCCTACGAGCAGTACTTC

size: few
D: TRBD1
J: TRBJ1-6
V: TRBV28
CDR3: CASSYPRGGMDSPLHF
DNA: TGTGCCAGCAGTTACCCCAGGGGGGGGATGGATTCACCCCTCCACTTT

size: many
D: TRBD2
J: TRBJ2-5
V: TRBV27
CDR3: CASSRTSEGSETQYF
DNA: TGTGCCAGCTCCAGAACTAGCGAGGGGTCGGAGACCCAGTACTTC

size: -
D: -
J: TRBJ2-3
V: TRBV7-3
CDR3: CASSLNGLDTQYF
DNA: TGTGCCAGCAGCTTAAACGGTTTAGATACGCAGTATTTT

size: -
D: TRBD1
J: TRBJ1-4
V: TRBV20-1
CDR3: CSARDPGTGGDNEKLFF
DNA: TGCAGTGCTAGAGATCCCGGGACAGGGGGCGATAATGAAAAACTGTTTTTT

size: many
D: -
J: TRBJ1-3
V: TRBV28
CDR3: CASNPGPFSGNTIYF
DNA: TGTGCCAGCAACCCCGGCCCGTTCTCTGGAAACACCATATATTTT

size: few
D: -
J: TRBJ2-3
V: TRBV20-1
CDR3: CSASPPRGSTDTQYF
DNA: TGCAGTGCTAGCCCTCCTAGGGGAAGCACAGATACGCAGTATTTT

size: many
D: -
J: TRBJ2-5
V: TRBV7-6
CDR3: CASSLAVPSAQYF
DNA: TGTGCCAGCAGCTTGGCAGTCCCCTCGGCCCAGTACTTC

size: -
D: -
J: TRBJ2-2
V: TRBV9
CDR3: CASSVVPDTGELFF
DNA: TGTGCCAGCAGCGTAGTACCCGACACCGGGGAGCTGTTTTTT

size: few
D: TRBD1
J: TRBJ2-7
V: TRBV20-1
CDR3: CSARAPVDRELNSYEQYF
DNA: TGCAGTGCTAGAGCTCCCGTGGACAGGGAGTTGAACTCCTACGAGCAGTACTTC

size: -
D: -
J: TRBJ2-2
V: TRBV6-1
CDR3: CASRDHWELFF
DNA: TGTGCCAGCAGAGACCACTGGGAGCTGTTTTTT

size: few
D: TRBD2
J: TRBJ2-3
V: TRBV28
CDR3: CASSPGLAGVRTQYF
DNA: TGTGCCAGCAGCCCGGGACTAGCGGGAGTGCGTACGCAGTATTTT

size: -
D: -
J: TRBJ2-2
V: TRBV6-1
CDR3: CASSGPYPGELFF
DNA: TGTGCCAGCAGTGGCCCTTACCCCGGGGAGCTGTTTTTT